This T cell receptor beta chain was captured in a study of T cell repertoires in cytomegalovirus infection. The study, taken as a whole, reports: The ex vivo response showed dominance by HLA-C-restricted CMV-specific TCR beta clonotypes.

Looked up from germline, CDR1 is SGHNT and CDR2 is YYREEE (reference sequence). The CDR3 contains 16 residues. Deletions cut 1 base from V and 5 bases from J, with 18 bases between. A single record per CDR3 protein comes from TCRdb applying MiXCR to the reads. The sample yields 650,000 to 900,000 distinct CDR3 sequences, about 30% seen once. About this clonotype itself: The antigen remains undetermined.

The chain links TRBV5-4 to TRBJ2-5; maybe TRBD1 (7 bases). The material sequenced was cultured CD8+ T cells from PBMCs, taken from culture after CMV antigen stimulation. The source is a human donor in good health (CMV status not recorded). Some clones in this sample may be carry-over from other donors' samples. The CDR3 loop reads CASSLKQEGALETQYF. The CDR3 DNA reads as TGTGCCAGCAGCTTGAAGCAGGAGGGGGCATTGGAGACCCAGTACTTC.